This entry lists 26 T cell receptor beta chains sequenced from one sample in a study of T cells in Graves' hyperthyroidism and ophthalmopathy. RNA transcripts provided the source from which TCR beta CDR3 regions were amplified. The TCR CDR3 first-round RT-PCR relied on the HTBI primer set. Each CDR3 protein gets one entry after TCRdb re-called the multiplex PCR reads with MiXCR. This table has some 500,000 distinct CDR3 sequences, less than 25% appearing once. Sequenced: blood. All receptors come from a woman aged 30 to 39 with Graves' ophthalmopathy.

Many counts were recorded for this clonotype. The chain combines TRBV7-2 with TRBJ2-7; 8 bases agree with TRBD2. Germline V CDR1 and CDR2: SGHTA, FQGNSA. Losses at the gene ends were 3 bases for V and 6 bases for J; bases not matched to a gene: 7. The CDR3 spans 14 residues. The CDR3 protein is CASSFTGGAGEQYF. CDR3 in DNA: TGTGCCAGCAGCTTTACGGGGGGGGCTGGCGAGCAGTACTTC.

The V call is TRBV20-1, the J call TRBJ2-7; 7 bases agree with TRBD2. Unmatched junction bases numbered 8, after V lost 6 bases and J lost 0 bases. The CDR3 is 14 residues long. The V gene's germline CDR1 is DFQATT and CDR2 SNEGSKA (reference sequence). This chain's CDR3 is CSARDGGSSYEQYF. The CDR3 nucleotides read TGCAGTGCCCGCGACGGGGGGAGCTCCTACGAGCAGTACTTC.

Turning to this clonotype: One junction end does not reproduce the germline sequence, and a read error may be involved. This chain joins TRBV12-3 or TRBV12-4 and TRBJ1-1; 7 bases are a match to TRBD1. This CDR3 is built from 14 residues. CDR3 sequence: CGSSTRTGNTEAFF. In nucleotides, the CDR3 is TGTGGCAGCAGTACCAGGACAGGGAACACTGAAGCTTTCTTT.

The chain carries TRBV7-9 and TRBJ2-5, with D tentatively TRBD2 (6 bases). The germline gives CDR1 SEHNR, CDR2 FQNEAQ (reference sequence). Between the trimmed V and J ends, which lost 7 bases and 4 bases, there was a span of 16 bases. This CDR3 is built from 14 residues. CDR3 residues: CASTYGGSRETQYF. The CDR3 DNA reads TGTGCCAGCACCTATGGGGGGTCTAGAGAGACCCAGTACTTC.

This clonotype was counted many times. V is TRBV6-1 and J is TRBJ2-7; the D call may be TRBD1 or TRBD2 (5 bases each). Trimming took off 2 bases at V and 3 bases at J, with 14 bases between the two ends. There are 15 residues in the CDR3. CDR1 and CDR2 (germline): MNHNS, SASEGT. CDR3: CASSEMRGRFYEQYF. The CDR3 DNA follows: TGTGCCAGCAGTGAAATGAGGGGCCGATTCTACGAGCAGTACTTC.

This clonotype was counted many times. The CDR3 DNA is TGTGCCTGCGAGACCGACATCCTTGCAAAACTGTTTTTT. This translates into CACETDILAKLFF. The genes are TRBV30 and TRBJ1-4; D gene ambiguous. Germline V lookup: CDR1 GTSNPN, CDR2 SVGIG (reference sequence). V lost 6 bases to trimming and J lost 10 bases, with 18 bases between them. This CDR3 region has 13 residues.

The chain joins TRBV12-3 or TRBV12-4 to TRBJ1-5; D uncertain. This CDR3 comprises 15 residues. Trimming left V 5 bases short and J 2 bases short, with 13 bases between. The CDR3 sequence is CASSISGFGNQPQHF. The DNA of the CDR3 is TGTGCCAGCAGTATTTCGGGTTTTGGCAATCAGCCCCAGCATTTT.

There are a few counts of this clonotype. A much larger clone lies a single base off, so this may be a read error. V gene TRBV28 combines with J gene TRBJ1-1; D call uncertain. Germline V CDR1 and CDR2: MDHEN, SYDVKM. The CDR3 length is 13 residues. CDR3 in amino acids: CASSPTGRTKSGF. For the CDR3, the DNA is TGTGCCAGCAGTCCGACGGGCCGTACAAAGTCGGGCTTT.

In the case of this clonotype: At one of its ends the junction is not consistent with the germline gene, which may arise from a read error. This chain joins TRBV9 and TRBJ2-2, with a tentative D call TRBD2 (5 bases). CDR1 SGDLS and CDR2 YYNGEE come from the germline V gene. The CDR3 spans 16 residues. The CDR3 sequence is CASSPLPTTLTGELCF. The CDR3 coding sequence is TGTGCCAGCAGCCCGCTGCCGACAACGCTCACCGGGGAGCTGTGTTTT.

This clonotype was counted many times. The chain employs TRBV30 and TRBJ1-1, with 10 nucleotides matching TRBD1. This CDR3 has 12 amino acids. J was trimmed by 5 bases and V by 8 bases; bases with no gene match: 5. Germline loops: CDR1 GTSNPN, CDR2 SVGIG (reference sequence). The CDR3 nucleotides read TGTGCCCTCCAGGGACAGGGGACTGAAGCTTTCTTT. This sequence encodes CALQGQGTEAFF.

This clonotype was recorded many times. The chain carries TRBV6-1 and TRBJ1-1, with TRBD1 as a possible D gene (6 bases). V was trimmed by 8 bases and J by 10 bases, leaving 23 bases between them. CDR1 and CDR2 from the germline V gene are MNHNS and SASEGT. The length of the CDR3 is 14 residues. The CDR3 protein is CASSRGTTGRIAFF. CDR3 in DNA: TGTGCCAGCTCGAGGGGGACCACAGGGAGGATAGCTTTCTTT.

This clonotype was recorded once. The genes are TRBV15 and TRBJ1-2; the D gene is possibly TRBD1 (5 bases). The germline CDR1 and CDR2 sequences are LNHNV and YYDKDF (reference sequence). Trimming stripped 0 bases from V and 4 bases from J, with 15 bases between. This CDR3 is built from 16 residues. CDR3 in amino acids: CATSRDRTGRPYGYTF. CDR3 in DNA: TGTGCCACCAGCAGAGATCGGACGGGGCGGCCCTATGGCTACACCTTC.

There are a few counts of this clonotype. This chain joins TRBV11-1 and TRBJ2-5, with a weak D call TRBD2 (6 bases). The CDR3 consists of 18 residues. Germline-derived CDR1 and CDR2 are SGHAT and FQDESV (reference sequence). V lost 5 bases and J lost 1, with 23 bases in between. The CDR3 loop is CASSLRLGGRRSQETQYF. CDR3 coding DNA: TGTGCCAGCAGCCTGCGTCTCGGGGGACGCAGAAGCCAAGAGACCCAGTACTTC.

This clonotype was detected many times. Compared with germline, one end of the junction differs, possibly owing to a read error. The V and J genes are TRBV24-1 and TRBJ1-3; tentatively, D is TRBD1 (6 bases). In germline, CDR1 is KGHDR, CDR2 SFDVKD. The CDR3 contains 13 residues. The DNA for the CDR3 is TGTACCACCAGTGACGGGACAGGAAACACCATATATTTT. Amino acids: CTTSDGTGNTIYF.

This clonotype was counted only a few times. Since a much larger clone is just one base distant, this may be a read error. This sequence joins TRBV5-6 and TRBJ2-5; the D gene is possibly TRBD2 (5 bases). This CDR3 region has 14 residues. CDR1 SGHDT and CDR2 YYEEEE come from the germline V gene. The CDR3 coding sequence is TGTGCCAGCAGCTTGGCCAACCAGAGGGAGACCAAGTACTTC. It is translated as CASSLANQRETKYF.

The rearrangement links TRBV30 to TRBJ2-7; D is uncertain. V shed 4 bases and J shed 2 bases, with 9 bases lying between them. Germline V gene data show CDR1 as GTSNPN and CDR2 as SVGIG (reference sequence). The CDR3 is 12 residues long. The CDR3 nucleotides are TGTGCCTGGAATAGTGGACCCTACGAGCAGTACTTC. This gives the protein CAWNSGPYEQYF.

CDR3 amino acids: CASSIEGADTEAFF. The DNA for the CDR3 is TGTGCCAGCAGTATCGAGGGGGCGGACACTGAAGCTTTCTTT. This rearrangement joins TRBV6-5 to TRBJ1-1; 7 nucleotides agree with TRBD1. The CDR3 length is 14 residues. The germline CDR1 and CDR2 sequences are MNHEY and SVGAGI. The J segment lost 3 bases and the V segment lost 5 bases, leaving 6 bases of the junction unmatched.

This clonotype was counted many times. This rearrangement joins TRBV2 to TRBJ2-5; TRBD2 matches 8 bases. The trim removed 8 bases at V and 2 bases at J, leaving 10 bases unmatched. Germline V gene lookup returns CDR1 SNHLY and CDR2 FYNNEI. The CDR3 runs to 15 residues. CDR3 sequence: CASASGASGQETQYF. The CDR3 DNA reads TGTGCCAGCGCGAGCGGGGCTAGCGGGCAAGAGACCCAGTACTTC.

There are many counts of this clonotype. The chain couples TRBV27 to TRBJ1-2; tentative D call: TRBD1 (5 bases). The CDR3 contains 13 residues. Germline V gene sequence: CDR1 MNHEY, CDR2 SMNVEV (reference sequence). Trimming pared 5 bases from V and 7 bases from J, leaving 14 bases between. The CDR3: CASSLRQSAGYTF. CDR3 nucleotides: TGTGCCAGCAGTCTGCGACAGAGCGCTGGCTACACCTTC.

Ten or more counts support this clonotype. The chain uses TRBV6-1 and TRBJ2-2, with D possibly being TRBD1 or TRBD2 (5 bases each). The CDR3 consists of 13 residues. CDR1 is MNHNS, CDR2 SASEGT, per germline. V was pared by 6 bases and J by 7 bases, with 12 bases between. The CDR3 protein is CASRTQGVGELFF. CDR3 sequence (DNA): TGTGCCAGCAGGACTCAGGGAGTCGGGGAGCTGTTTTTT.

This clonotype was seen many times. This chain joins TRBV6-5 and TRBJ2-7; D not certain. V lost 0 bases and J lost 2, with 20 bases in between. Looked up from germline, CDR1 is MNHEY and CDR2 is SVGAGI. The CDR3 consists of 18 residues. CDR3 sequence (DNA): TGTGCCAGCAGTTACTCGATTGGCTCGGCCGATAATACCTACGAGCAGTACTTC. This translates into CASSYSIGSADNTYEQYF.

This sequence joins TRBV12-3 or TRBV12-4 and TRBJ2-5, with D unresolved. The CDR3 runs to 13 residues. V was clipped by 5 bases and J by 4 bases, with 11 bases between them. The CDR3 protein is CASSPRKRETQYF. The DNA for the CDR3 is TGTGCCAGCAGTCCCCGTAAGCGAGAGACCCAGTACTTC.

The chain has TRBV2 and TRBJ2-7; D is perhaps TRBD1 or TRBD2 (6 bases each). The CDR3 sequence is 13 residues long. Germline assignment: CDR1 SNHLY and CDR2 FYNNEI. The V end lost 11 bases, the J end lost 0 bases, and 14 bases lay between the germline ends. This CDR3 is CAGEGGSSYEQYF. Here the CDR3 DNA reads TGTGCCGGAGAGGGGGGAAGCTCCTACGAGCAGTACTTC. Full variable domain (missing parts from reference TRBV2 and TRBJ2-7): EPEVTQTPSHQVTQMGQEVILRCVPISNHLYFYWYRQILGQKVEFLVSFYNNEISEKSEIFDDQFSVERPDGSNFTLKIRSTKLEDSAMYFCAGEGGSSYEQYFGPGTRLTVT.

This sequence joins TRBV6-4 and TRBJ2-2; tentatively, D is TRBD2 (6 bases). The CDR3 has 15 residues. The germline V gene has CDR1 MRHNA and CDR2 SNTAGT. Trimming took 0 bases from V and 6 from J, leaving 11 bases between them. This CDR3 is CASSDSTSHSGELFF. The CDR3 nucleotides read TGTGCCAGCAGTGACTCGACTAGTCACTCCGGGGAGCTGTTTTTT.

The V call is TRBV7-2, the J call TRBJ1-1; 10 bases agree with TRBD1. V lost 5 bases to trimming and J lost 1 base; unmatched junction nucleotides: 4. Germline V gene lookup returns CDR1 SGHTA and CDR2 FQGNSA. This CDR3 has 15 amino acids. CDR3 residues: CASSQTGGPNTEAFF. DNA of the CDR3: TGTGCCAGCAGCCAGACAGGGGGCCCGAACACTGAAGCTTTCTTT.

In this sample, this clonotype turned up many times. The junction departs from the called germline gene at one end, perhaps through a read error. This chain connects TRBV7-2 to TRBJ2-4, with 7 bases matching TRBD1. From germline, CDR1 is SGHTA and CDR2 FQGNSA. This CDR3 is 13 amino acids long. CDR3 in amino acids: CASSLGQGDIKYF. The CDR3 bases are TGTGCCAGCAGCTTAGGACAGGGAGACATTAAGTACTTC.